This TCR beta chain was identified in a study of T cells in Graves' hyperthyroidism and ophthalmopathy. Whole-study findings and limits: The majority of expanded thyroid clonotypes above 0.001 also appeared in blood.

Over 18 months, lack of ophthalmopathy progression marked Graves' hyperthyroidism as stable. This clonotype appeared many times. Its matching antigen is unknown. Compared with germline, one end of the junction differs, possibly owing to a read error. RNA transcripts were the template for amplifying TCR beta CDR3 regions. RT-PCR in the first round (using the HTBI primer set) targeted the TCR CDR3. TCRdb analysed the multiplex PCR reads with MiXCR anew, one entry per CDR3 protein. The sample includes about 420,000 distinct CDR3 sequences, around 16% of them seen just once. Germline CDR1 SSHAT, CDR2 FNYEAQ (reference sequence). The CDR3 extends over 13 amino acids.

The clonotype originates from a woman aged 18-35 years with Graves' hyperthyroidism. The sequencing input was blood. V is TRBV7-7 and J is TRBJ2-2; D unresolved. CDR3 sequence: CASSFGRTGELFF. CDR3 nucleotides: TGTGCTAGCAGCTTCGGGCGGACCGGGGAGCTGTTTTTT.